Ten or more counts support the clone carrying this T cell receptor (beta chain). The antigen remains undetermined. Germline-derived CDR1 and CDR2 are SGDLS and YYNGEE. The CDR3 has 16 residues. V was pared by 4 bases and J by 4 bases, with 8 bases of the junction left unmatched. This specimen comes from a study of CD8 T cells in ankylosing spondylitis. TCRdb called the 5' RACE reads again in MiXCR, with one record for every CDR3 protein. The table shows 25,000 to 35,000 distinct CDR3 sequences, with roughly 5% occurring only once. Findings and caveats of the study: As reported, disease-linked clones showed significant enrichment in matched ankylosing spondylitis synovial fluid. Ankylosing spondylitis blood seemed to carry a telltale TCR beta motif made of eight highly homologous variants. Past research had described some motif variants in reactive arthritis synovial fluid and blood. Peripheral blood samples showed relatively rare disease-linked clones, and these clones were CD8+.

Sequenced: blood, either unsorted or a sorted T cell fraction (not recorded which). The V call is TRBV9, the J call TRBJ2-3, with 11 bases aligning to TRBD1. This receptor was identified in a female donor with ankylosing spondylitis or in good health (not recorded which). In nucleotides, the CDR3 is TGTGCCAGCAGCTTAAGACCGGGACAGGGGGCAGATACGCAGTATTTT. It is translated as CASSLRPGQGADTQYF.